This TCR beta chain derives from a study of T cells in Graves' hyperthyroidism and ophthalmopathy. Amplified regions were TCR beta CDR3 sequences from RNA transcripts. First-round RT-PCR with HTBI primers amplified the TCR CDR3 region. TCRdb re-analysed the multiplex PCR reads in MiXCR, keeping a single row per CDR3 protein. This table has hundreds of thousands of distinct CDR3 sequences, 46% appearing once. Note on this clonotype: Mismatch with germline at one junction end may stem from a read error.

CDR1 is SGHRS and CDR2 is YFSETQ in the germline V gene. The CDR3 totals 13 residues. The chain couples TRBV5-1 to TRBJ2-7; 8 bases line up with TRBD2. This clonotype originated in a woman aged 18-29 years with Graves' hyperthyroidism. The sample comprised peripheral blood or thyroid tissue (not recorded which). This CDR3 reads CASSPGGVWEQYF. The CDR3 DNA is TGTGCCAGCAGCCCCGGGGGGGTCTGGGAGCAGTACTTC.